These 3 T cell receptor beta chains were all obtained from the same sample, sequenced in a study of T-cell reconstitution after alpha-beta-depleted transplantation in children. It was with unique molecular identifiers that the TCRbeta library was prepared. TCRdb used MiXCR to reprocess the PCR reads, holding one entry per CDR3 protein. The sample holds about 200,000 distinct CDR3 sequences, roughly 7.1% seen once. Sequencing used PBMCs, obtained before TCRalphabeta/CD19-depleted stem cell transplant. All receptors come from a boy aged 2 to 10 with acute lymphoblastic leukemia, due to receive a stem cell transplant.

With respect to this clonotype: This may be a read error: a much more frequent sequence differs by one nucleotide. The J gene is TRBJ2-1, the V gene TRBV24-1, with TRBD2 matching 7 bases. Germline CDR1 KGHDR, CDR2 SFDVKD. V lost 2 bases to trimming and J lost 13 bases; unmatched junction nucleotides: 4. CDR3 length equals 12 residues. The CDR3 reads CATSDSERGQFF. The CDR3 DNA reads TGTGCCACCAGTGATTCGGAGCGGGGTCAGTTCTTC.

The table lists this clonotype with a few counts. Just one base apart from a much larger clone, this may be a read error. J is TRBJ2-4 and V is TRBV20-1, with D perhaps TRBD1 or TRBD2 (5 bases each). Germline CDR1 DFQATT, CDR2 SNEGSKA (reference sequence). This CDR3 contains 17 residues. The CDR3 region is CCARGQGRVAVKNIQYF. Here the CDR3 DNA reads TGCTGTGCTAGAGGGCAGGGTAGAGTTGCGGTCAAAAACATTCAGTACTTC.

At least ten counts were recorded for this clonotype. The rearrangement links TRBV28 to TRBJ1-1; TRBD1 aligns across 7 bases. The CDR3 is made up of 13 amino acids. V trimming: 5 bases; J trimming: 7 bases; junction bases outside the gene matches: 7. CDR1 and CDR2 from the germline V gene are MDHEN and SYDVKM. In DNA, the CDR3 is TGTGCCAGCAGTCCGATGGACAGGAATGAAGCTTTCTTT. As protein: CASSPMDRNEAFF. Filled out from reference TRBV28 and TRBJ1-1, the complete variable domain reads DVKVTQSSRYLVKRTGEKVFLECVQDMDHENMFWYRQDPGLGLRLIYFSYDVKMKEKGDIPEGYSVSREKKERFSLILESASTNQTSMYLCASSPMDRNEAFFGQGTRLTVV.